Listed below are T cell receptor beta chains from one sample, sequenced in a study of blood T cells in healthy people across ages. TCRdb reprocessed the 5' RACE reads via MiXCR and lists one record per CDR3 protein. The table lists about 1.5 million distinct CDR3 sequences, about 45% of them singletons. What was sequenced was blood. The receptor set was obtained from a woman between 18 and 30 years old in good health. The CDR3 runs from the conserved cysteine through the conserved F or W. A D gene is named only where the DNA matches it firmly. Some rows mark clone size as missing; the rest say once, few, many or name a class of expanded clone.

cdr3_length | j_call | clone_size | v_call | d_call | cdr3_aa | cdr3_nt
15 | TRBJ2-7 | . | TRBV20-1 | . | CSARPPGHTAYEQYF | TGCAGTGCTAGGCCCCCGGGGCACACAGCCTACGAGCAGTACTTC
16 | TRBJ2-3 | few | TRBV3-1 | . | CASSPRGKLDTDTQYF | TGTGCCAGCAGCCCACGTGGGAAGTTGGACACAGATACGCAGTATTTT
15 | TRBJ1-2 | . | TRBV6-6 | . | CASSDSKGGNYGYTF | TGTGCCAGCAGTGACTCGAAGGGTGGTAACTATGGCTACACCTTC
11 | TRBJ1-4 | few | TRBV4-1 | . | CASSQSSKLFF | TGCGCCAGCAGCCAATCATCAAAACTGTTTTTT
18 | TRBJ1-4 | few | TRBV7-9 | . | CASSLLTGYVATNEKLFF | TGTGCCAGCAGCTTACTCACCGGCTATGTAGCAACTAATGAAAAACTGTTTTTT
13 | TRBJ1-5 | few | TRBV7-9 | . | CASSSGNYQPQHF | TGTGCCAGCAGCTCCGGGAACTATCAGCCCCAGCATTTT
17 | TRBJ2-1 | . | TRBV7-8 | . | CASSLWDLATLVNEQFF | TGTGCCAGCAGCTTATGGGATCTAGCGACACTTGTGAATGAGCAGTTCTTC
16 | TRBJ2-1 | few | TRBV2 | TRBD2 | CASSVQVGLAVNEQFF | TGTGCCAGCAGTGTCCAAGTAGGACTAGCGGTTAATGAGCAGTTCTTC
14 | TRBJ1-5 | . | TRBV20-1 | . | CSASAGLYNQPQHF | TGCAGTGCTAGCGCGGGACTTTACAATCAGCCCCAGCATTTT
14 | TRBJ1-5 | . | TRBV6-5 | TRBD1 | CASSWDRGGQPQHF | TGTGCCAGCAGTTGGGACAGGGGAGGTCAGCCCCAGCATTTT
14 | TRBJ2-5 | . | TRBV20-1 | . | CSASSLALQETQYF | TGCAGTGCTAGCTCATTAGCGCTCCAAGAGACCCAGTACTTC
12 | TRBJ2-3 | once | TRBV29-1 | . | CSVEKGQGTQYF | TGCAGCGTTGAAAAGGGGCAGGGTACGCAGTATTTT
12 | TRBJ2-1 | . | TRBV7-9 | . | CASSHSSREQFF | TGTGCCAGCAGCCATTCTAGCCGGGAGCAGTTCTTC
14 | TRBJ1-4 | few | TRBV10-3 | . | CAISDGGGDEKLFF | TGTGCCATCAGTGATGGTGGGGGGGATGAAAAACTGTTTTTT
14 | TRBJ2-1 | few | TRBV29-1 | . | CSVDDGTLYNEQFF | TGCAGCGTTGATGACGGGACTCTATACAATGAGCAGTTCTTC
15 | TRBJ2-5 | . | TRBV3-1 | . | CASSPTREDKNIKYF | TGTGCCAGCAGCCCCACGAGGGAGGACAAAAACATTAAGTACTTC
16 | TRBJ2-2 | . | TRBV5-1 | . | CASSITGTENTGELFF | TGCGCCAGCAGCATAACCGGGACTGAGAACACCGGGGAGCTGTTTTTT
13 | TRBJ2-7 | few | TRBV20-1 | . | CSAERTLLGEQYF | TGCAGTGCTGAGAGGACCCTCCTGGGCGAGCAGTACTTC
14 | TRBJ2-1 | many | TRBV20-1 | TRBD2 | CSARQSSGGYEQFF | TGCAGTGCTAGACAGTCTAGCGGGGGCTATGAGCAGTTCTTC
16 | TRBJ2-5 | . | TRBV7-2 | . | CASSLGGSGGDNEQYF | TGTGCCAGCAGCTTAGGGGGATCTGGGGGAGACAATGAGCAGTACTTC
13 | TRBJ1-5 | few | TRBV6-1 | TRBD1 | CASSDRVLAPQHF | TGTGCCAGCAGCGACAGGGTGTTGGCGCCCCAGCATTTT
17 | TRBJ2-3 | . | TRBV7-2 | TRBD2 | CASSRPRTSGKADTQYF | TGTGCCAGCAGCCGACCCCGGACTAGCGGGAAAGCAGATACGCAGTATTTT
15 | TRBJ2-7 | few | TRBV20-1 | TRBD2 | CSARAGTSGTYEQYF | TGCAGTGCTAGAGCAGGGACTAGCGGGACCTACGAGCAGTACTTC
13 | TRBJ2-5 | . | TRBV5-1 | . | CASSSGVVETQYF | TGCGCCAGCAGCTCAGGTGTCGTTGAGACCCAGTACTTC
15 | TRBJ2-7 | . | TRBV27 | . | CASSWRVGFSYEQYF | TGTGCCAGCAGTTGGCGAGTGGGATTTTCCTACGAGCAGTACTTC
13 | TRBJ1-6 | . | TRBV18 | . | CASSPGSNSPLHF | TGTGCCAGCTCACCAGGGTCGAATTCACCCCTCCACTTT
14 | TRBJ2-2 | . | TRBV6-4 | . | CASSEGSETGGLFF | TGTGCCAGCAGTGAAGGGAGTGAGACCGGGGGGCTGTTTTTT
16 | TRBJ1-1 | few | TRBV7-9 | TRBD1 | CASSLVQGAPGTEAFF | TGTGCCAGCAGCTTAGTTCAGGGGGCTCCTGGCACTGAAGCTTTCTTT
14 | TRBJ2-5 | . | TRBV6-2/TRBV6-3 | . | CASSTRTAQETQYF | TGTGCCAGCAGCACCCGGACAGCCCAAGAGACCCAGTACTTC
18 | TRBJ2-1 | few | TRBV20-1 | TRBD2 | CSASSPGTSGGYFDEQFF | TGCAGTGCTAGCTCCCCCGGGACTAGCGGGGGGTACTTCGATGAGCAGTTCTTC
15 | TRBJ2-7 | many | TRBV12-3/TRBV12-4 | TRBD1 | CASSMTGEISYEQYF | TGTGCCAGCAGTATGACAGGGGAGATCTCCTACGAGCAGTACTTC
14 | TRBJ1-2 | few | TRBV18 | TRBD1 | CASSPGQYGYGYTF | TGTGCCAGCTCACCGGGACAGTACGGCTATGGCTACACCTTC
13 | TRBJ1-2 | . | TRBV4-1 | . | CASSQGHRDGYTF | TGCGCCAGCAGCCAGGGCCACAGGGATGGCTACACCTTC
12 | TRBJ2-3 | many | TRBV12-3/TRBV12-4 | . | CASSLGTDTQYF | TGTGCCAGCAGTTTAGGAACAGATACGCAGTATTTT
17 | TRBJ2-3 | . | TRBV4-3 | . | CASSQELTGKVTDTQYF | TGCGCCAGCAGCCAAGAGTTAACAGGGAAAGTCACAGATACGCAGTATTTT
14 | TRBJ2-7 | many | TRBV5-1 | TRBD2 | CASSSGTSSYEQYF | TGTGCCAGCAGCTCAGGGACTAGCTCCTACGAGCAGTACTTC
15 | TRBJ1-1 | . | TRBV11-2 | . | CASSYRFQGRTEAFF | TGTGCCAGCAGCTACAGATTTCAGGGGCGGACTGAAGCTTTCTTT
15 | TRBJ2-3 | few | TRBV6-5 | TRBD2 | CASIGREGPGDTQYF | TGTGCCAGCATAGGGCGGGAGGGCCCCGGGGATACGCAGTATTTT
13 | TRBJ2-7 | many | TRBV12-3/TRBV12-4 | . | CASSPFLGNEQYF | TGTGCCAGCAGTCCATTCCTGGGGAACGAGCAGTACTTC
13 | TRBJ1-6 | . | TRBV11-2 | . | CASSRNRVSPLHF | TGTGCCAGCAGCCGAAACAGGGTCTCACCCCTCCACTTT
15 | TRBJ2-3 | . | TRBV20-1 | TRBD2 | CSARGKSGREDTQYF | TGCAGTGCTAGGGGGAAGAGCGGGAGAGAAGATACGCAGTATTTT
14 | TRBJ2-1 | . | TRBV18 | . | CASSLLRDGNEQFF | TGTGCCAGCTCCCTCCTCAGGGACGGCAATGAGCAGTTCTTC
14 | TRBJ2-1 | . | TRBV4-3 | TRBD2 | CASSQGLAGGEQFF | TGCGCCAGCAGCCAAGGCCTAGCGGGGGGTGAGCAGTTCTTC
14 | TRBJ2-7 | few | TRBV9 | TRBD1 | CASSVEGQGGEQYF | TGTGCCAGCAGCGTAGAAGGACAGGGTGGCGAGCAGTACTTC
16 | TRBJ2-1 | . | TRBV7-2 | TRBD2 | CASSYGLVGSYNEQFF | TGTGCCAGCAGCTATGGACTAGTGGGGTCCTACAATGAGCAGTTCTTC
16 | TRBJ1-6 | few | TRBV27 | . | CASSLFTGGHGSPLHF | TGTGCCAGCAGCCTATTTACCGGGGGTCACGGTTCACCCCTCCACTTT
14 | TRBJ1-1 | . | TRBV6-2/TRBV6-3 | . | CASSNQGLNTEAFF | TGTGCCAGCAGTAACCAGGGCCTGAACACTGAAGCTTTCTTT
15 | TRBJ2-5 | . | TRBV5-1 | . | CASSLADGPAETQYF | TGCGCCAGCAGCTTGGCCGACGGCCCGGCAGAGACCCAGTACTTC
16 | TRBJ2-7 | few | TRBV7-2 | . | CASSSYSGGSVYEQYF | TGTGCCAGCAGCTCTTATTCCGGGGGCTCGGTGTACGAGCAGTACTTC
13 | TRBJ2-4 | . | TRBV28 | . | CASRAVAKNIQYF | TGTGCCAGCAGGGCTGTGGCCAAAAACATTCAGTACTTC
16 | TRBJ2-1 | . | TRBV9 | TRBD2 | CASSTTLAGAGNEQFF | TGTGCCAGCAGCACCACACTAGCGGGGGCGGGCAATGAGCAGTTCTTC
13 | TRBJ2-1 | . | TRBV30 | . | CAWRGNIYNEQFF | TGTGCCTGGCGGGGTAACATTTACAATGAGCAGTTCTTC
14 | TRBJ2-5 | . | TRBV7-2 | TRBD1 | CASSLQDREGTQYF | TGTGCCAGCAGCTTACAGGACAGGGAAGGGACCCAGTACTTC